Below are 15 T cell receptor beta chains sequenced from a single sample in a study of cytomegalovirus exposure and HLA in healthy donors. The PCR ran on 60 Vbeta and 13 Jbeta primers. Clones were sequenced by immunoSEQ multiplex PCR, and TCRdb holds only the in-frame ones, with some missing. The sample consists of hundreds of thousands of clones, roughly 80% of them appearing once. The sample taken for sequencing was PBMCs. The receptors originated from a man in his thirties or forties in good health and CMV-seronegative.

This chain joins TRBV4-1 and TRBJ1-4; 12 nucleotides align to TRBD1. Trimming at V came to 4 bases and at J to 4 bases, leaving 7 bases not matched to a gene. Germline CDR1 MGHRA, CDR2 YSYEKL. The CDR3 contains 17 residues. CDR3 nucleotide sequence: TGCGCCAGCAGCCTCTCGGGACAGGGGGCTAGTAATGAAAAACTGTTTTTT. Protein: CASSLSGQGASNEKLFF.

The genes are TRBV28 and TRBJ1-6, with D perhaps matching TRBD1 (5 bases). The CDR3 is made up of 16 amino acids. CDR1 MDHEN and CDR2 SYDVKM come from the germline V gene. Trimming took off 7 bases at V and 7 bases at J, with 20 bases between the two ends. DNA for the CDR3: TGTGCCAGCACCCGAGTCGTGGGACTTCGAAATTCACCCCTCCACTTT. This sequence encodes CASTRVVGLRNSPLHF.

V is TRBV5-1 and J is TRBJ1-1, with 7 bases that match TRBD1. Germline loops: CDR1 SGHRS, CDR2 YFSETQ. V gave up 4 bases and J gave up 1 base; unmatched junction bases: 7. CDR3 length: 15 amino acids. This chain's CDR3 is CASSRGQIENTEAFF. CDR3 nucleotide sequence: TGCGCCAGCAGCCGGGGACAGATCGAGAACACTGAAGCTTTCTTT.

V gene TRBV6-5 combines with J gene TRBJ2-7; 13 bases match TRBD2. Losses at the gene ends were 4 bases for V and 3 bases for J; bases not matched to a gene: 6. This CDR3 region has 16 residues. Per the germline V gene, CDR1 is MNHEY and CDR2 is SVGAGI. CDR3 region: CASSSGLAGAFYEQYF. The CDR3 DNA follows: TGTGCCAGCAGTTCCGGACTAGCGGGGGCGTTCTACGAGCAGTACTTC.

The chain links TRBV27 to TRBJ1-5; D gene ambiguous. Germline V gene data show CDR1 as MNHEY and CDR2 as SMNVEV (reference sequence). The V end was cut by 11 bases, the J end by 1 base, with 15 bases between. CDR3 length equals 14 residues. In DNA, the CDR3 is TGTGCCGTCGGCCGGCCAGGAAGCAATCAGCCCCAGCATTTT. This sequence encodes CAVGRPGSNQPQHF.

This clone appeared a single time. In DNA, the CDR3 is TGTGCCAGCAGTTTAAGCTGGCCGAGCGCCGGGGAGACCCAGTACTTC. Residues: CASSLSWPSAGETQYF. V usage is TRBV27 and J usage is TRBJ2-5; D is uncertain. Germline-derived CDR1 and CDR2 are MNHEY and SMNVEV (reference sequence). V gave up 2 bases and J gave up 5 bases, with 18 bases separating them. CDR3 length: 16 residues.

The CDR3, as DNA: TGTGCCAGCAGCTTGACAGGGGTAAGGAATCAGCCCCAGCATTTT. The encoded protein is CASSLTGVRNQPQHF. The chain recombines TRBV5-8 with TRBJ1-5, with 7 positions matching TRBD1. Germline CDR1 reads SGHTS; CDR2 reads YDEGEE. The CDR3 is made up of 15 amino acids. The V gene end was trimmed by 1 base and the J gene end by 4 bases; junction bases not matched to a gene: 5.

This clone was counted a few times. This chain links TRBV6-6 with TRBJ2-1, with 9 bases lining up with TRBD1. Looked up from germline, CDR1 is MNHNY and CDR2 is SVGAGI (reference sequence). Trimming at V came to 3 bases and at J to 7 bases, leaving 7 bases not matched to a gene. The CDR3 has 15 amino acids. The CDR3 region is CASSYPPGQGNEQFF. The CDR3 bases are TGTGCCAGCAGTTATCCACCGGGACAGGGTAATGAGCAGTTCTTC.

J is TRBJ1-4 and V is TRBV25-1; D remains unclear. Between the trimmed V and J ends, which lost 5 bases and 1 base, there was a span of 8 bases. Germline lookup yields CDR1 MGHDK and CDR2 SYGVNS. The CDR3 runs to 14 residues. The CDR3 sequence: CASSYGVTNEKLFF. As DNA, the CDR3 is TGTGCCAGCAGTTACGGGGTAACTAATGAAAAACTGTTTTTT.

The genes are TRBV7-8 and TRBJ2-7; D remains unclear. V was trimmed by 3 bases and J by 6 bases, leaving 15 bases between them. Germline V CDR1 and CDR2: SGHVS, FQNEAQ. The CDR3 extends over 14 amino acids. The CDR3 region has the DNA TGTGCCAGCAGCTTTTCCACGTTTGGCGGCGAGCAGTACTTC. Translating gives CASSFSTFGGEQYF.

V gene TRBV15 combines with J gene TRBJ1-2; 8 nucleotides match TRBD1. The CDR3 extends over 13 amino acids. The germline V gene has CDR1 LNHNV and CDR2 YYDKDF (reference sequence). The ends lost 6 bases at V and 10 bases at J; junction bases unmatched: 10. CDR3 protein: CATRDPGGAYYTF. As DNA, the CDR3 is TGTGCCACCAGAGATCCAGGGGGCGCTTACTACACCTTC.

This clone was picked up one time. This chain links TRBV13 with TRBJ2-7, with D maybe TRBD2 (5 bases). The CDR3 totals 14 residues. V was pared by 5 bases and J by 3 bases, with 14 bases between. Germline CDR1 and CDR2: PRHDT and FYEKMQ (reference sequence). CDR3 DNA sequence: TGTGCCAGCAGCGATCCCGGGGAGAGCTACGAGCAGTACTTC. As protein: CASSDPGESYEQYF. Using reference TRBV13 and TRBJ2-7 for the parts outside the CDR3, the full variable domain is AAGVIQSPRHLIKEKRETATLKCYPIPRHDTVYWYQQGPGQDPQFLISFYEKMQSDKGSIPDRFSAQQFSDYHSELNMSSLELGDSALYFCASSDPGESYEQYFGPGTRLTVT.

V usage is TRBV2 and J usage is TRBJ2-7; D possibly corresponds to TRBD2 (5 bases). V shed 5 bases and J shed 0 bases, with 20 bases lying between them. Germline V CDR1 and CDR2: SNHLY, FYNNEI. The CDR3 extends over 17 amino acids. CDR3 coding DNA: TGTGCCAGCAGTTCTCCCCTTGACTACGCTAGCTCCTACGAGCAGTACTTC. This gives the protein CASSSPLDYASSYEQYF.

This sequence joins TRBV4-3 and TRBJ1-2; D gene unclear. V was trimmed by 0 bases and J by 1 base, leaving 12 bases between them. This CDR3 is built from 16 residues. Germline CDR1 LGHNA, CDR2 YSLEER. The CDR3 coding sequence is TGCGCCAGCAGCCAAGATTATGAGGGCCTTAACTATGGCTACACCTTC. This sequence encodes CASSQDYEGLNYGYTF.

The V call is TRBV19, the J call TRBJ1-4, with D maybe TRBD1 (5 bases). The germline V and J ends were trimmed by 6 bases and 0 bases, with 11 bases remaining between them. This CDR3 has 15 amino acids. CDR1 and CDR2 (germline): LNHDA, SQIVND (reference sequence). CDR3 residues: CASRSQGATNEKLFF. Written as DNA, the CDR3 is TGTGCCAGTAGGAGTCAGGGTGCAACTAATGAAAAACTGTTTTTT.